This T cell receptor (beta chain) was identified in a study of cytomegalovirus exposure and HLA in healthy donors. Notes on the study in general: Earlier analysis found most TCR beta V segments productive about 87% or about 30% of the time. A few of the chains that were CMV-associated were confirmed in vitro to be specific for CMV antigens.

CDR1 and CDR2 from the germline V gene are SNHLY and FYNNEI. The ends lost 4 bases at V and 5 bases at J; junction bases unmatched: 12. The CDR3 sequence is 17 residues long. A multiplex PCR was run with 60 Vbeta primers and 13 Jbeta primers. TCRdb keeps only in-frame clones here, not all; method: immunoSEQ multiplex PCR. There are under 200,000 clones in the sample; around 84% occur only once, and 1.7% lies in the top ten. A note on this clone: Its antigen is unknown.

The TCR was taken from a young woman in good health and CMV-seronegative. Sequenced material: PBMCs. The chain uses TRBV2 and TRBJ2-1; TRBD1 matches at 9 bases. CDR3: CASSAQKAGTGNNEQFF. CDR3 coding DNA: TGTGCCAGCAGTGCGCAAAAAGCCGGGACAGGGAACAATGAGCAGTTCTTC.